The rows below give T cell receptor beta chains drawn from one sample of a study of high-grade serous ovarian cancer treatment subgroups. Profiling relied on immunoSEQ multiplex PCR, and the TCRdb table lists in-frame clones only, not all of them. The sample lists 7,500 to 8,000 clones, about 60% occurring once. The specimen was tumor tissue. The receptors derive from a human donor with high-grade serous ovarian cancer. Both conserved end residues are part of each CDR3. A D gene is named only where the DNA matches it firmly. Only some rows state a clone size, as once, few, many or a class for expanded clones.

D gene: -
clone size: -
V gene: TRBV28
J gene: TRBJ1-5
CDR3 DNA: TGTGCCAGCAGTTTGGGCCAGGTGCATCAGCCCCAGCATTTT
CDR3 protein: CASSLGQVHQPQHF

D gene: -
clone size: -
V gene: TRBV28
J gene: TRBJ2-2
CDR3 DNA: TGTGCCAGCAGTTTATGGGGGGGGCATTGGAGGGACACCGGGGAGCTGTTTTTT
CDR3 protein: CASSLWGGHWRDTGELFF

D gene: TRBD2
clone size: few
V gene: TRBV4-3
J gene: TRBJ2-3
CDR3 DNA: TGCGCCAGCAGCCCCGGGAGGGGTGCAGATACGCAGTATTTT
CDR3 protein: CASSPGRGADTQYF

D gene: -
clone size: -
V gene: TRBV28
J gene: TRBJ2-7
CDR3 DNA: TGTGCCAGCAGCCCGACCCACTACGAGCAGTACTTC
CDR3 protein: CASSPTHYEQYF

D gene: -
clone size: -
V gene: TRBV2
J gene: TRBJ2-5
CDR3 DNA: TGTGCCAGCAGTGAAAATAAGAAAGAGACCCAGTACTTC
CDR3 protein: CASSENKKETQYF

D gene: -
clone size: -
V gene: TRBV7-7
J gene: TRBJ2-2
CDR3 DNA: TGTGCCAGCAGCTCCACCGGGATCACCGGGGAGCTGTTTTTT
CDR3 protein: CASSSTGITGELFF

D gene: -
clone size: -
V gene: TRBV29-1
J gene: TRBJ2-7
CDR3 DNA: TGCAGCGGGGAGCGGCTCTCCTACGAGCAGTACTTC
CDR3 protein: CSGERLSYEQYF

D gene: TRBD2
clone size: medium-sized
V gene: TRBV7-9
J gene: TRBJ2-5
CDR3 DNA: TGTGCCAGCAGTCCAGGATGGGAGGGGGAGACCCAGTACTTC
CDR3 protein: CASSPGWEGETQYF

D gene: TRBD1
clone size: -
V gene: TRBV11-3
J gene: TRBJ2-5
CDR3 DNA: TGTGCCAGCAGCTTAACCCAGGGGGCAGTTATTGAGACCCAGTACTTC
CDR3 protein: CASSLTQGAVIETQYF

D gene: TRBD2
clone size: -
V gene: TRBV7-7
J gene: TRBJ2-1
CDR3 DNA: TGTGCCAGCAGCTTGACCCCACCGGCTAGCGGCTCCTACAATGAGCAGTTCTTC
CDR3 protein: CASSLTPPASGSYNEQFF